This paragraph covers one T cell receptor (beta chain) sequence. Its antigen is currently not known. Per-base quality was not reported, and no clone a single base away is much larger than it. The immunoSEQ Assay, a bias-controlled multiplex PCR, was used to amplify TCRbeta CDR3 regions from genomic DNA. Under the source paper's analysis protocol: Nucleated cell counts per sample were estimated from amplification of reference gene primers within the assay. Sequence reads were collapsed and filtered to measure the absolute abundance of every unique TCRbeta CDR3 rearrangement. For each sample, productive Simpson clonality was calculated as the square root of Simpson's diversity index across productive rearrangements. The clones in this table, taken by TCRdb from immuneACCESS, are in-frame only. Not every clone is retained; where verified, under half of the shortfall comes from an unresolved V gene, and the cause of the rest is unknown. V and J calls and clone size are copied from that table; D and trimming were computed from the DNA. The sample table shows about 100,000 clones, and about 85% are seen once. The ten largest clonotypes hold roughly 13% of the sample.

Each collaborating institution followed its own protocols to collect whole blood in K2EDTA tubes. Collaborator samples were shipped for TCRbeta analysis as frozen whole blood, isolated PBMCs, or DNA extracted from either sample type. These data belong to a study of blood T cell repertoires in COVID-19 (dated by TCRdb to about 2020). Concerning the study at large: Collaborator samples came from the United States, Italy and Spain and covered acute and convalescent phases of COVID-19. The material from the prospective study consisted of cDNA or gDNA derived from T cells, B-cell-depleted T cells, or PBMCs. Subjects who had been exposed to COVID-19, were actively infected with it, or had recovered from it provided the deeply sampled blood TCRbeta repertoires that made up the dataset. The repertoires were made available in a free public database intended to serve as a resource for research on the immune response to SARS-CoV-2. The samples were drawn from two sources: the first 160 participants of the ongoing ImmuneRACE study, and 950 to 1,500 subjects contributed by 6 global collaborators. Sample metadata almost always included a de-identified subject ID, COVID-19 status, age in years and sex. Where HLA class I and class II types were available, the types were taken from metadata supplied by the sample provider, not from assay-based typing.

Measured from the cysteine to the phenylalanine, the CDR3 is 15 residues long. The CDR3 DNA has 45 bases and is translated from base 1. Per the germline V gene (reference sequence), LNHDA is the CDR1 and SQIVND is the CDR2. Between the V and J ends, shortened by 3 bases and 1 base respectively, the junction contains 10 bases. The study at large found these results: How much clinical and demographic metadata was included differed by source and by participant, and the metadata was provided uncurated.

The sequence joins TRBV19 to TRBJ1-5; no D segment can be confidently identified. Material for sequencing was peripheral blood. This TCR was sampled from a man aged 50 to 59 with active or convalescent COVID-19. DNA sequence: TGTGCCAGTAGTATGGGAGTTTGGAGCAATCAGCCCCAGCATTTT. Its protein product is CASSMGVWSNQPQHF. Reference TRBV19 and TRBJ1-5 proteins supply the regions before and after the CDR3; the full variable domain is: DGGITQSPKYLFRKEGQNVTLSCEQNLNHDAMYWYRQDPGQGLRLIYYSQIVNDFQKGDIAEGYSVSREKKESFPLTVTSAQKNPTAFYLCASSMGVWSNQPQHFGDGTRLSIL.